Presented here are 18 T cell receptor beta chains from one specimen sequenced in a study of cytomegalovirus exposure and HLA in healthy donors. PCR primers comprised 60 Vbeta and 13 Jbeta primers. Clones were sequenced by immunoSEQ multiplex PCR, and TCRdb holds only the in-frame ones, with some missing. The sample consists of about 94,000 clones, around four fifths of them appearing once. The sequenced sample was PBMCs. The receptors stem from an older woman in good health and CMV-seronegative.

This clone was recorded only once. The chain combines TRBV7-2 with TRBJ1-5; TRBD1 matches at 7 bases. This CDR3 is built from 13 residues. CDR1 is SGHTA, CDR2 FQGNSA, per germline. The junction had 5 bases not matched to a gene; V was cut back by 6 bases and J by 6 bases. The CDR3 reads CASSTGAGQPQHF. CDR3 nucleotides: TGTGCCAGCAGTACAGGGGCCGGTCAGCCCCAGCATTTT.

The chain links TRBV5-1 to TRBJ2-5, with TRBD2 matching over 9 bases. The V and J ends lost 2 bases and 2 bases, in that order; junction bases with no gene match: 4. Germline CDR1 is SGHRS and CDR2 is YFSETQ. The CDR3 length is 15 residues. CDR3 in DNA: TGCGCCAGCAGCTTAGCGGGGGGATTGCAAGAGACCCAGTACTTC. Residues: CASSLAGGLQETQYF.

The rearrangement joins TRBV19 to TRBJ2-7; D is possibly TRBD1 (5 bases). CDR1 is LNHDA and CDR2 is SQIVND in the germline V gene (reference sequence). The CDR3 loop spans 15 amino acids. Trimming cost V 6 bases and J 0 bases, with 15 bases left between them. The CDR3 DNA is TGTGCCAGTAGCCCGGACACCCTAAGCTCCTACGAGCAGTACTTC. As protein: CASSPDTLSSYEQYF.

V gene TRBV7-2 combines with J gene TRBJ2-3; 13 bases map to TRBD2. Germline CDR1 reads SGHTA; CDR2 reads FQGNSA. V shed 4 bases, J shed 1 base, and the junction held 5 bases outside the gene matches. The CDR3 is made up of 17 amino acids. CDR3 in amino acids: CASSYTSGGDGTDTQYF. The DNA for the CDR3 is TGTGCCAGCAGCTATACTAGCGGGGGGGACGGCACAGATACGCAGTATTTT. Combining the CDR3 with reference TRBV7-2 and TRBJ2-3 gives the whole variable domain GAGVSQSPSNKVTEKGKDVELRCDPISGHTALYWYRQSLGQGLEFLIYFQGNSAPDKSGLPSDRFSAERTGGSVSTLTIQRTQQEDSAVYLCASSYTSGGDGTDTQYFGPGTRLTVL.

This clone was seen once. The chain joins TRBV5-6 to TRBJ2-7, with TRBD1 as a possible D gene (6 bases). V shed 4 bases and J shed 5 bases, with 16 bases lying between them. The CDR3 covers 14 residues. Germline CDR1 and CDR2: SGHDT and YYEEEE. The CDR3 nucleotides read TGTGCCAGCAGCCGTTTAGGTCCAGGGGACGAGCAGTACTTC. Encoded protein: CASSRLGPGDEQYF.

The gene calls are TRBV18 and TRBJ2-3, with 9 bases matching TRBD2. Germline CDR1 reads KGHSH; CDR2 reads LQKENI. Unmatched junction bases numbered 5, after V lost 0 bases and J lost 4 bases. This CDR3 region has 16 residues. The CDR3 loop is CASSPPGSGRPDTQYF. As DNA, the CDR3 is TGTGCCAGCTCACCACCGGGTAGCGGGAGACCAGATACGCAGTATTTT.

Comment on this clone: The DNA is left out, because the CDR3 cannot be placed on it with certainty; the CDR3 is given as TCRdb lists it. J is TRBJ1-2 and V is TRBV28; the table's TRBD1 call for D was not verified on the DNA. The CDR3 is 14 residues long, counting both termini. Germline CDR1 is MDHEN and CDR2 is SYDVKM. This chain's CDR3 is CASSTSTGIYGYTF.

CDR3 amino acids: CASSQDQAGTEAFF. CDR3 nucleotides: TGTGCCAGCAGCCAAGATCAGGCAGGGACTGAAGCTTTCTTT. The J gene is TRBJ1-1, the V gene TRBV4-2, with D maybe TRBD1 (5 bases). V was shortened by 0 bases and J by 5 bases, with 10 bases between the two germline ends. This CDR3 region has 14 residues. Germline V lookup: CDR1 LGHNA, CDR2 YNFKEQ.

This chain uses TRBV6-5 with TRBJ2-7; a weak D match, TRBD2 (6 bases). Trimming left V 7 bases short and J 0 bases short, with 16 bases between. The CDR3 sequence is 15 residues long. Germline CDR1 reads MNHEY; CDR2 reads SVGAGI. CDR3 residues: CASTNGGSSSYEQYF. DNA of the CDR3: TGTGCCAGCACCAACGGGGGATCTAGCTCCTACGAGCAGTACTTC.

The J gene is TRBJ1-1, the V gene TRBV19; 8 nucleotides align to TRBD1. From germline, CDR1 is LNHDA and CDR2 SQIVND (reference sequence). Trimming removed 6 bases from V and 2 bases from J; junction bases left unmatched: 8. The CDR3 has 15 residues. The CDR3 loop reads CASRTGGTTNTEAFF. Written as DNA, the CDR3 is TGTGCCAGTAGAACAGGGGGGACGACTAACACTGAAGCTTTCTTT.

This clone appeared a single time. The genes are TRBV6-5 and TRBJ1-1; tentatively, D is TRBD1 (6 bases). V gave up 7 bases and J gave up 4 bases, with 16 bases separating them. The CDR3 consists of 14 residues. Germline V gene sequence: CDR1 MNHEY, CDR2 SVGAGI. DNA for the CDR3: TGTGCCAGCACCTTACAGGGAGGGGGCACTGAAGCTTTCTTT. This encodes CASTLQGGGTEAFF.

The rearrangement links TRBV28 to TRBJ1-1; TRBD1 matches 12 bases. The CDR3 extends over 18 amino acids. Germline CDR1 reads MDHEN; CDR2 reads SYDVKM. J was trimmed by 1 base and V by 6 bases; bases with no gene match: 12. The CDR3 region has the DNA TGTGCCAGCAGGACCGGGACAGGGGGCGGAGGAAGGAACACTGAAGCTTTCTTT. Translation gives CASRTGTGGGGRNTEAFF.

V usage is TRBV5-6 and J usage is TRBJ1-2, with TRBD1 as a possible D gene (5 bases). Germline V gene sequence: CDR1 SGHDT, CDR2 YYEEEE. CDR3 size: 16 residues. The germline V and J ends were trimmed by 0 bases and 4 bases, with 16 bases remaining between them. CDR3: CASSLEEFREGYGYTF. CDR3 nucleotide sequence: TGTGCCAGCAGCTTGGAGGAGTTCAGGGAGGGCTATGGCTACACCTTC.

The CDR3, as DNA: TGTGCCAGCAGCGTAGATAGGCAGGCCGCCTATGGCTACACCTTC. Amino acids: CASSVDRQAAYGYTF. V gene TRBV9 combines with J gene TRBJ1-2; D call uncertain. V gave up 0 bases and J gave up 4 bases, with 13 bases separating them. This CDR3 comprises 15 residues. The germline CDR1 and CDR2 sequences are SGDLS and YYNGEE.

The rearrangement uses TRBV12-5 and TRBJ2-7; D perhaps matches TRBD1 (6 bases). CDR1 is LGHNT and CDR2 is FRNRAP in the germline V gene. V dropped 0 bases and J dropped 2 bases, with 23 bases sitting between them. The CDR3 runs to 19 residues. CDR3 coding DNA: TGTGCTAGTGGTTTGGTAATCCCAACCGGGACACCTAAGACCTACGAGCAGTACTTC. This sequence encodes CASGLVIPTGTPKTYEQYF.

CDR3 sequence: CASSFNRGTYNEQFF. CDR3 in DNA: TGTGCCAGCAGCTTCAACAGGGGAACCTACAATGAGCAGTTCTTC. The J gene is TRBJ2-1, the V gene TRBV5-6; 7 bases are a match to TRBD1. Germline V gene lookup returns CDR1 SGHDT and CDR2 YYEEEE. CDR3 length: 15 amino acids. Germline trimming cut 2 bases from V and 2 bases from J; bases unmatched to any gene: 4.

The CDR3 nucleotides are TGCGCCAGCAAGGCTAGCGGGAGCTACGAGCAGTACTTC. This sequence encodes CASKASGSYEQYF. J is TRBJ2-7 and V is TRBV10-1, with TRBD2 matching 10 bases. Trimming cost V 7 bases and J 3 bases; bases outside gene matches: 3. The V gene's germline CDR1 is WNHNN and CDR2 SYGVQD (reference sequence). The CDR3 totals 13 residues.

This clone was seen only once. The J gene is TRBJ2-7, the V gene TRBV5-6; 7 positions match TRBD2. V was pared by 4 bases and J by 2 bases, with 9 bases of the junction left unmatched. Germline lookup yields CDR1 SGHDT and CDR2 YYEEEE. The CDR3 sequence is 15 residues long. The CDR3 sequence is CASSPGRGVTYEQYF. Written as DNA, the CDR3 is TGTGCCAGCAGCCCCGGACGGGGGGTCACCTACGAGCAGTACTTC. Based on the CDR3 plus reference TRBV5-6 and TRBJ2-7, the full variable domain is DAGVTQSPTHLIKTRGQQVTLRCSPKSGHDTVSWYQQALGQGPQFIFQYYEEEERQRGNFPDRFSGHQFPNYSSELNVNALLLGDSALYLCASSPGRGVTYEQYFGPGTRLTVT.